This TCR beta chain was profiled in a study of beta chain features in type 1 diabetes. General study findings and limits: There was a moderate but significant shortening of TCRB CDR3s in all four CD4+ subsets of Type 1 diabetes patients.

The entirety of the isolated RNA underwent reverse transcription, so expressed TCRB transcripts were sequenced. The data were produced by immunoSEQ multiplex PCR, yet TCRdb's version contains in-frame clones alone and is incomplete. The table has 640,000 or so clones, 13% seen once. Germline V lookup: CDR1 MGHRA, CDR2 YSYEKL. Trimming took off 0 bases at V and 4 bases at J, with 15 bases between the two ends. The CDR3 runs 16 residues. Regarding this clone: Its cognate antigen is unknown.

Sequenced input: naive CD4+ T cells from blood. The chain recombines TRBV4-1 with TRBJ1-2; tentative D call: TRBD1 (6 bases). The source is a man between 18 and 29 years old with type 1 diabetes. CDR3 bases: TGCGCCAGCAGCCAAGATAGTTGGGGGCCCCTCTATGGCTACACCTTC. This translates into CASSQDSWGPLYGYTF.